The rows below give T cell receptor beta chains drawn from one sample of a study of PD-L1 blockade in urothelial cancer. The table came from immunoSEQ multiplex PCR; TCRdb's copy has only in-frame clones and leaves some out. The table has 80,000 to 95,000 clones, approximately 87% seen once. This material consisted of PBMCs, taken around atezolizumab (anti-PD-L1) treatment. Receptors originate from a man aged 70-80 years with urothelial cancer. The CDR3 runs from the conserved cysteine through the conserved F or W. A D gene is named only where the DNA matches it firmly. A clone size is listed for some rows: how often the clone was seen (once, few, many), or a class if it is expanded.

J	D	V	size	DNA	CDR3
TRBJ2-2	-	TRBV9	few	TGTGCCAGCAGCGTAGCGCAGACAGGGAACACCGGGGAGCTGTTTTTT	CASSVAQTGNTGELFF
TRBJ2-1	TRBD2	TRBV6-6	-	TGTGCCAGCACGAAAGCGGGAGATGGGTTCAATGAGCAGTTCTTC	CASTKAGDGFNEQFF
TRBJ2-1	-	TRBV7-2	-	TGTGCCAGCATCTCAGGCCCTAATTACAATGAGCAGTTCTTC	CASISGPNYNEQFF
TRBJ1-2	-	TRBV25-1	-	TGTGCCAGCAGTGGAGGGATCTATGGCTACACCTTC	CASSGGIYGYTF
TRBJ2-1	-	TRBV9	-	TGTGCCAGCAGCTCTGGCAGTGGGCCAGAGCAGTTCTTC	CASSSGSGPEQFF
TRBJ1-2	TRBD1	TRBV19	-	TGTGCCAGTAGTATGGGGGGACAGGGGAGAGGCTACACCTTC	CASSMGGQGRGYTF
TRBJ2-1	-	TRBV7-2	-	TGTGCCAGCAGCTTAGTCCGGAGCGAAGAGCAGTTCTTC	CASSLVRSEEQFF
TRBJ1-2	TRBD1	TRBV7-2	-	TGTGCCAGCAGCCCGCTGACAGGGGCTGGCTACACCTTC	CASSPLTGAGYTF
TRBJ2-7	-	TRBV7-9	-	TGTGCCAGCAGCTTCTTGGGGGCCCCTCTCCCCTACGAGCAGTACTTC	CASSFLGAPLPYEQYF
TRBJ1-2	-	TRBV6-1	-	TGTGCCAGCAGTGAAGGCATCGCGGACTATGGCTACACCTTC	CASSEGIADYGYTF
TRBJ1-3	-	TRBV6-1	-	TGTGCCAGCAGTCTAACGACAGTTTCTGGAAACACCATATATTTT	CASSLTTVSGNTIYF
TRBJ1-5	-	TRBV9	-	TGTGCCAGCAGCGCGACTGATGATAGCAATCAGCCCCAGCATTTT	CASSATDDSNQPQHF
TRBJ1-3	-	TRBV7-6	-	TGTGCCAGCAGCCTCGACGGGAGCTCTGGAAACACCATATATTTT	CASSLDGSSGNTIYF
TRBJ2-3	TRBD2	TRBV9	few	TGTGCCAGCAGCCCTTACGGGGGGGCAGGTGGAGATACGCAGTATTTT	CASSPYGGAGGDTQYF
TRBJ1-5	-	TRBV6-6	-	TGTGCCAGCAGGGACAGAAATCAGCCCCAGCATTTT	CASRDRNQPQHF
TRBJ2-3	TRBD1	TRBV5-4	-	TGTGCCAGCAGCGGAGGGACAGGCCCTAGCACAGATACGCAGTATTTT	CASSGGTGPSTDTQYF
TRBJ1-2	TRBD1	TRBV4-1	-	TGCGCCAGCAGCCAAGTATCAGGGGGTGGCTACACCTTC	CASSQVSGGGYTF
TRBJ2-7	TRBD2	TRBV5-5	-	TGTGCCAGCAGCTCTAGCGGGGTAGGCTACGAGCAGTACTTC	CASSSSGVGYEQYF
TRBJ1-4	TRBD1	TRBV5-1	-	TGCGCCAGCAGCTCCACCGGGACAGCAAATGAAAAACTGTTTTTT	CASSSTGTANEKLFF
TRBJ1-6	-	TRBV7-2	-	TGTGCCAGCAGCCCCTCGGGGGGGCGCGGGTCACCCCTCCACTTT	CASSPSGGRGSPLHF
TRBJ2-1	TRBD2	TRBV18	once	TGTGCCAGCTCACTTCAGGGGACTAGCGGGATTCGGAATGAGCAGTTCTTC	CASSLQGTSGIRNEQFF
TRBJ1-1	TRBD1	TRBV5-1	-	TGCGCCAGCAGCCGTCGGACAGGAATGAACACTGAAGCTTTCTTT	CASSRRTGMNTEAFF
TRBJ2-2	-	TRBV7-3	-	TGTGCCAGCAGCCGGGTGGGCACCGGGGAGCTGTTTTTT	CASSRVGTGELFF
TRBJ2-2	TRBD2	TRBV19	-	TGTGCCAGTAGTGGAAAGACTAGCGGGAGGGTGAACACCGGGGAGCTGTTTTTT	CASSGKTSGRVNTGELFF